The 19 T cell receptor beta chains listed next were all sequenced from one sample in a study of brain T cells in children with intractable seizures. Clones were read by immunoSEQ multiplex PCR, and TCRdb kept only the in-frame ones, dropping some. The sample consists of tens of thousands of clones, about 92% of them appearing once. The material was peripheral blood, obtained at surgery. These receptors were taken from a boy in the first two years of life with tuberous sclerosis and intractable seizures.

V usage is TRBV18 and J usage is TRBJ2-3; 8 nucleotides agree with TRBD1. The CDR3 runs to 16 residues. With V trimmed by 4 bases and J by 3 bases, 9 bases remained unmatched. The germline V gene has CDR1 KGHSH and CDR2 LQKENI. CDR3 sequence (DNA): TGTGCCAGCTCACATATTAACAGGGGGAGAACAGATACGCAGTATTTT. Translating it yields CASSHINRGRTDTQYF.

CDR3 in amino acids: CASSQDLFPQLNTEAFF. DNA of the CDR3: TGTGCCAGCAGCCAAGATCTATTTCCACAGTTGAACACTGAAGCTTTCTTT. The V gene is TRBV14, the J gene TRBJ1-1; no firm D call. The V gene lost 0 bases and the J gene lost 0 bases, with 14 bases spanning the gap. The germline V gene has CDR1 SGHDN and CDR2 FVKESK. This CDR3 has 17 residues.

The gene calls are TRBV19 and TRBJ1-1, with D uncertain. CDR3 length: 16 residues. Trimming removed 3 bases from V and 3 bases from J, with 17 bases in between. Germline assignment: CDR1 LNHDA and CDR2 SQIVND (reference sequence). This CDR3 is CASSIPGLIGDTEAFF. The DNA for the CDR3 is TGTGCCAGTAGTATCCCAGGTTTAATTGGCGACACTGAAGCTTTCTTT.

This rearrangement joins TRBV29-1 to TRBJ1-2; D gene unclear. The CDR3 is 12 amino acids. Trimming shortened V by 2 bases and J by 1 base, and 5 bases separated the two germline ends. Looked up from germline, CDR1 is SQVTM and CDR2 is ANQGSEA. CDR3 sequence reads: CSVEIYNYGYTF. The CDR3 DNA is TGCAGCGTTGAAATCTATAACTATGGCTACACCTTC.

This clone appeared once. The chain is built from TRBV4-1 and TRBJ1-6; D gene ambiguous. In germline, CDR1 is MGHRA, CDR2 YSYEKL. Deletions cut 0 bases from V and 7 bases from J, with 13 bases between. The CDR3 totals 16 residues. In nucleotides, the CDR3 is TGCGCCAGCAGCCAAGAGTCGGTCCGAAGAAATTCACCCCTCCACTTT. Translated, it gives CASSQESVRRNSPLHF.

J is TRBJ2-7 and V is TRBV25-1, with 7 nucleotides matching TRBD2. V lost 3 bases and J lost 3; bases outside the gene matches: 2. The CDR3 has 13 amino acids. Germline CDR1 and CDR2: MGHDK and SYGVNS. Here the CDR3 reads CASSDGGDYEQYF. CDR3 bases: TGTGCCAGCAGTGATGGGGGGGACTACGAGCAGTACTTC.

The rearrangement uses TRBV28 and TRBJ1-6; D unresolved. Germline CDR1 and CDR2: MDHEN and SYDVKM. The CDR3 contains 15 residues. Trimming left V 2 bases short and J 5 bases short, with 10 bases between. The CDR3: CASSLPGRDNSPLHF. CDR3 coding DNA: TGTGCCAGCAGTTTACCCGGAAGAGATAATTCACCCCTCCACTTT.

This clone was counted once. J is TRBJ2-3 and V is TRBV7-2, with a tentative D call TRBD2 (5 bases). Germline CDR1 SGHTA, CDR2 FQGNSA. V shed 0 bases and J shed 1 base, with 14 bases lying between them. This CDR3 has 17 amino acids. The CDR3 loop reads CASSLAPLSSGTDTQYF. CDR3 nucleotides: TGTGCCAGCAGCTTAGCCCCCCTAAGTAGCGGCACAGATACGCAGTATTTT. The whole variable domain, remainder taken from reference TRBV7-2 and TRBJ2-3, is GAGVSQSPSNKVTEKGKDVELRCDPISGHTALYWYRQSLGQGLEFLIYFQGNSAPDKSGLPSDRFSAERTGGSVSTLTIQRTQQEDSAVYLCASSLAPLSSGTDTQYFGPGTRLTVL.

The gene calls are TRBV5-1 and TRBJ2-6; D perhaps matches TRBD1 (6 bases). Germline lookup yields CDR1 SGHRS and CDR2 YFSETQ. Between the trimmed V and J ends, which lost 7 bases and 0 bases, there was a span of 29 bases. The CDR3 has 21 residues. The CDR3 loop reads CASPPRIGTRGTLSGANVLTF. In DNA form, the CDR3 reads TGCGCCAGCCCCCCAAGAATCGGGACAAGGGGGACCCTCTCTGGGGCCAACGTCCTGACTTTC.

V is TRBV7-8 and J is TRBJ1-6; D perhaps matches TRBD1 (5 bases). V lost 1 base and J lost 5, with 6 bases in between. Per germline, CDR1 SGHVS and CDR2 FQNEAQ. The CDR3 totals 14 residues. The CDR3 loop is CASSLGGDNSPLHF. Here the CDR3 DNA reads TGTGCCAGCAGCTTAGGGGGGGATAATTCACCCCTCCACTTT.

The chain recombines TRBV5-1 with TRBJ2-3, with 7 bases that match TRBD1. V lost 3 bases and J lost 1; bases outside the gene matches: 2. Germline V CDR1 and CDR2: SGHRS, YFSETQ. This CDR3 has 14 residues. CDR3 amino acids: CASSYDRGTDTQYF. CDR3 nucleotide sequence: TGCGCCAGCAGCTATGACAGGGGCACAGATACGCAGTATTTT.

The chain carries TRBV2 and TRBJ1-5, with a possible D match to TRBD1 (6 bases). Germline CDR1 is SNHLY and CDR2 is FYNNEI. The CDR3 consists of 18 residues. V gave up 8 bases and J gave up 0 bases, with 23 bases separating them. This chain's CDR3 is CASWGSQGRDNSNQPQHF. The DNA of the CDR3 is TGTGCCAGCTGGGGGAGCCAGGGGAGGGATAATAGCAATCAGCCCCAGCATTTT.

This clone was recorded only once. This chain connects TRBV4-2 to TRBJ2-7; 13 nucleotides line up with TRBD2. Unmatched junction bases numbered 5, after V lost 2 bases and J lost 7 bases. There are 15 residues in the CDR3. Germline assignment: CDR1 LGHNA and CDR2 YNFKEQ. The CDR3 nucleotides are TGTGCCAGCAGCCAAATCGGACTAGCGGGAGTTGAGCAGTACTTC. This sequence encodes CASSQIGLAGVEQYF.

CDR3 sequence (DNA): TGCGCCAGCAGCCAAGTTAGGGGGGGATACAATGAGCAGTTCTTC. Translated: CASSQVRGGYNEQFF. This chain joins TRBV4-1 and TRBJ2-1; possibly TRBD2 for D (7 bases). Germline V CDR1 and CDR2: MGHRA, YSYEKL. Trimming left V 1 base short and J 4 bases short, with 11 bases between. This CDR3 has 15 amino acids.

The chain carries TRBV3-1 (or the pseudogene TRBV3-2) and TRBJ2-7; 8 bases line up with TRBD2. Germline trimming cut 0 bases from V and 7 bases from J; bases unmatched to any gene: 8. This CDR3 has 15 residues. CDR1 LGHDT and CDR2 YNNKEL come from the germline V gene (reference sequence). CDR3 in DNA: TGTGCCAGCAGCCAAGATCGGCGGGAGGTCCGGGAGCAGTACTTC. It translates to CASSQDRREVREQYF.

The V and J genes are TRBV11-3 and TRBJ2-2; D remains unclear. Germline-derived CDR1 and CDR2 are SGHNT and YENEEA. CDR3 length: 15 residues. V was clipped by 4 bases and J by 1 base, with 10 bases between them. The CDR3 loop reads CASSWLRGNTGELFF. CDR3 nucleotides: TGTGCCAGCAGCTGGCTACGCGGGAACACCGGGGAGCTGTTTTTT. Full variable domain (remainder filled in from reference TRBV11-3 and TRBJ2-2): EAGVVQSPRYKIIEKKQPVAFWCNPISGHNTLYWYLQNLGQGPELLIRYENEEAVDDSQLPKDRFSAERLKGVDSTLKIQPAELGDSAVYLCASSWLRGNTGELFFGEGSRLTVL.

The V gene is TRBV19, the J gene TRBJ2-4; TRBD1 or TRBD2 may be the D gene (5 bases each). The V end lost 5 bases, the J end lost 6 bases, and 20 bases lay between the germline ends. Germline CDR1 reads LNHDA; CDR2 reads SQIVND (reference sequence). This CDR3 has 16 amino acids. The CDR3 DNA is TGTGCCAGTAGTCGGTCGGGACGATATTGGAGAAACATTCAGTACTTC. As protein: CASSRSGRYWRNIQYF.

The chain combines TRBV5-1 with TRBJ1-3; D ambiguous. Trimming shortened V by 0 bases and J by 4 bases, and 8 bases separated the two germline ends. Germline V lookup: CDR1 SGHRS, CDR2 YFSETQ. The CDR3 is made up of 14 amino acids. This chain's CDR3 is CASSLGPDGNTIYF. The CDR3 region has the DNA TGCGCCAGCAGCTTGGGACCGGACGGAAACACCATATATTTT.

V and J are TRBV30 and TRBJ2-1; D is ambiguous. Germline CDR1 reads GTSNPN; CDR2 reads SVGIG (reference sequence). V lost 1 base and J lost 2, with 12 bases in between. The CDR3 covers 15 residues. CDR3 DNA: TGTGCCTGGAGTGACCACGAGGTCGCCTACAATGAGCAGTTCTTC. Amino acid sequence: CAWSDHEVAYNEQFF.